This entry describes one T cell receptor beta chain. Original processing methods: Amplification of reference gene primers was used by the study to estimate nucleated cell counts. TCRdb's table, derived via immunoSEQ multiplex PCR, lists solely in-frame clones and lacks some. V, J and clone size are those of that table, while D and trimming were read from the DNA. The sample carries roughly 200,000 clones, roughly 80% recorded once. It was during active infection that Seattle patients were enrolled and then longitudinally followed. This entry comes from a study of blood T cell repertoires in COVID-19. In the study overall: Nucleic acid was either cDNA or gDNA, and it came from T cells, B-cell-depleted T cells, or PBMCs.

This CDR3 has 16 residues. V gave up 0 bases and J gave up 1 base, with 12 bases separating them. Per germline, CDR1 KGHSH and CDR2 LQKENI. Sequenced: peripheral blood. The rearrangement joins TRBV18 to TRBJ1-1; maybe TRBD1 (6 bases). This TCR was sampled from a woman of 80 years or more with COVID-19, enrolled during active disease. CDR3 nucleotides: TGTGCCAGCTCACCACCTTCAGGGGCGAGGAACACTGAAGCTTTCTTT. Encoded protein: CASSPPSGARNTEAFF.